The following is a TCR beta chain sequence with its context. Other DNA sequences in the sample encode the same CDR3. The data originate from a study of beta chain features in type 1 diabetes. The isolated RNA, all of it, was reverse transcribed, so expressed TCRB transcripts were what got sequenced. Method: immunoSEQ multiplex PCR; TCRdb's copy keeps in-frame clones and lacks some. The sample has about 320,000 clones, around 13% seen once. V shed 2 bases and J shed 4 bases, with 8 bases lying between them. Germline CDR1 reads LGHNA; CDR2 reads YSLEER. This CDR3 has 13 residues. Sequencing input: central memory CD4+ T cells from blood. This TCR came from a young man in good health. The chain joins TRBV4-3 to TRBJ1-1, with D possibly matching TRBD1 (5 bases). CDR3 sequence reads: CASSQRGGTEAFF. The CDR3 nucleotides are TGCGCCAGCAGCCAACGGGGCGGCACTGAAGCTTTCTTT.